A single sample is the source of the 29 T cell receptor beta chains below, sequenced in a study of T cell changes during pregnancy in multiple sclerosis. Profiling relied on immunoSEQ multiplex PCR, and the TCRdb table lists in-frame clones only, not all of them. The sample lists some 38,000 clones; 91% were seen once. Sequencing was performed on CD4+ T cells from peripheral blood mononuclear cells, taken in the second trimester of pregnancy. The origin of the receptors is a female donor in good health, enrolled as a control in a pregnancy study.

This sequence joins TRBV4-3 and TRBJ2-5, with 7 positions matching TRBD2. CDR1 LGHNA and CDR2 YSLEER come from the germline V gene. This CDR3 has 17 residues. J was trimmed by 4 bases and V by 3 bases; bases with no gene match: 14. The CDR3 is CASSQGLSGGGAETQYF. The CDR3, as DNA: TGCGCCAGCAGCCAGGGCTTATCTGGCGGGGGAGCAGAGACCCAGTACTTC.

This sequence joins TRBV6-6 and TRBJ1-3, with 9 nucleotides matching TRBD1. Trimming removed 6 bases from V and 2 bases from J; junction bases left unmatched: 5. Per germline, CDR1 MNHNY and CDR2 SVGAGI (reference sequence). This CDR3 is 15 amino acids long. CDR3 amino acids: CASSLRQGAGNTIYF. DNA for the CDR3: TGTGCCAGCAGCCTAAGACAGGGGGCTGGAAACACCATATATTTT.

The J gene is TRBJ1-1, the V gene TRBV2, with D hard to call. The CDR3 runs 14 residues. In germline, CDR1 is SNHLY, CDR2 FYNNEI. Trimming took 7 bases from V and 1 from J, leaving 13 bases between them. This chain's CDR3 is CASKSDTRNTEAFF. The CDR3, as DNA: TGTGCCAGCAAGAGTGACACCAGGAACACTGAAGCTTTCTTT. The full variable domain, with the rest looked up from reference TRBV2 and TRBJ1-1, is EPEVTQTPSHQVTQMGQEVILRCVPISNHLYFYWYRQILGQKVEFLVSFYNNEISEKSEIFDDQFSVERPDGSNFTLKIRSTKLEDSAMYFCASKSDTRNTEAFFGQGTRLTVV.

V is TRBV18 and J is TRBJ1-2; D uncertain. Germline CDR1 KGHSH, CDR2 LQKENI. The CDR3 contains 13 residues. V dropped 3 bases and J dropped 3 bases, with 8 bases sitting between them. The CDR3 DNA reads TGTGCCAGCTCACCGCGGGGAGACTATGGCTACACCTTC. Residues: CASSPRGDYGYTF. Variable domain in full (rest from reference TRBV18 and TRBJ1-2): NAGVMQNPRHLVRRRGQEARLRCSPMKGHSHVYWYRQLPEEGLKFMVYLQKENIIDESGMPKERFSAEFPKEGPSILRIQQVVRGDSAAYFCASSPRGDYGYTFGSGTRLTVV.

The DNA for the CDR3 is TGCGCCAGCAGCCGGGGGGCATCAGAATCACCCCTCCACTTT. Protein product: CASSRGASESPLHF. V and J are TRBV5-1 and TRBJ1-6; tentative D call: TRBD1 (6 bases). Germline CDR1 SGHRS, CDR2 YFSETQ. The CDR3 extends over 14 amino acids. V gave up 4 bases and J gave up 10 bases, with 15 bases separating them.

This clone was found once. CDR3 in amino acids: CASSLGTGSTGELFF. In nucleotides, the CDR3 is TGTGCCAGCAGCTTAGGGACAGGATCCACCGGGGAGCTGTTTTTT. The chain is built from TRBV7-2 and TRBJ2-2; 7 nucleotides agree with TRBD1. The germline V gene has CDR1 SGHTA and CDR2 FQGNSA. The CDR3 contains 15 residues. The J segment lost 4 bases and the V segment lost 1 base, leaving 3 bases of the junction unmatched.

V gene TRBV14 combines with J gene TRBJ2-7, with D possibly TRBD2 on 6 matching bases. V was clipped by 3 bases and J by 4 bases, with 25 bases between them. The CDR3 is 18 residues long. Germline V CDR1 and CDR2: SGHDN, FVKESK. DNA for the CDR3: TGTGCCAGCAGCCATTTCCGCGGGGCTCAGCAAGGAGGGTACGAGCAGTACTTC. This codes for CASSHFRGAQQGGYEQYF.

V gene TRBV27 combines with J gene TRBJ1-5, with 12 bases fitting TRBD1. V lost 6 bases and J lost 5; bases outside the gene matches: 11. The V gene's germline CDR1 is MNHEY and CDR2 SMNVEV (reference sequence). The CDR3 has 17 amino acids. CDR3 sequence reads: CASSLRPGTGGDQPQHF. CDR3 DNA sequence: TGTGCCAGCAGCCTTCGACCTGGGACAGGGGGCGATCAGCCCCAGCATTTT.

The rearrangement joins TRBV11-2 to TRBJ2-3; 8 bases are a match to TRBD2. Per the germline V gene, CDR1 is SGHAT and CDR2 is FQNNGV. This CDR3 is built from 15 residues. V trimming: 2 bases; J trimming: 3 bases; junction bases outside the gene matches: 4. This chain's CDR3 is CASSLIGGATDTQYF. The CDR3 DNA sequence: TGTGCCAGCAGCTTAATCGGGGGGGCAACAGATACGCAGTATTTT.

The rearrangement links TRBV6-5 to TRBJ1-1, with D unresolved. The CDR3 covers 15 residues. Trimming took 6 bases from V and 4 from J, leaving 18 bases between them. Germline lookup yields CDR1 MNHEY and CDR2 SVGAGI. In nucleotides, the CDR3 is TGTGCCAGCAGCCCAGAAGGCCTGGGGAGCACTGAAGCTTTCTTT. Its protein is CASSPEGLGSTEAFF.

The J gene is TRBJ2-3, the V gene TRBV21-1; TRBD2 is the table's D call and was not checked against the DNA. TRBV21-1 is termed a pseudogene. CDR3 size: 16 residues. This chain's CDR3 is CASSKDRGGRTDTQYF. CDR3 bases: TGTGCCAGCAGCAAAGATCGGGGTGGCCGCACAGATACGCAGTATTTT.

The chain carries TRBV25-1 and TRBJ2-7, with D possibly matching TRBD2 (6 bases). Trimming pared 7 bases from V and 4 bases from J, leaving 14 bases between. Germline V gene data show CDR1 as MGHDK and CDR2 as SYGVNS. The CDR3 is 13 amino acids. CDR3 in DNA: TGTGCCAGCAACCCCCCAGGGAGGTACGAGCAGTACTTC. Translated: CASNPPGRYEQYF.

This chain uses TRBV4-3 with TRBJ2-7, with 9 bases identical to TRBD1. The junction had 4 bases not matched to a gene; V was cut back by 0 bases and J by 1 base. Per germline, CDR1 LGHNA and CDR2 YSLEER. CDR3 length equals 16 residues. DNA of the CDR3: TGCGCCAGCAGCCAAGATCGGGGACAGGGATCCTACGAGCAGTACTTC. Amino acid sequence: CASSQDRGQGSYEQYF.

This chain joins TRBV4-3 and TRBJ2-2; tentative D call: TRBD2 (7 bases). V lost 1 base and J lost 6, with 15 bases in between. Germline values: CDR1 LGHNA, CDR2 YSLEER. CDR3 length equals 16 residues. This CDR3 reads CASSQARGGQSGELFF. The CDR3 DNA reads as TGCGCCAGCAGCCAAGCGAGGGGGGGCCAATCCGGGGAGCTGTTTTTT.

This chain joins TRBV5-1 and TRBJ2-2; TRBD1 aligns across 8 bases. V dropped 4 bases and J dropped 6; count of bases not matched to a gene: 8. The CDR3 covers 15 residues. Germline CDR1 reads SGHRS; CDR2 reads YFSETQ. CDR3 loop: CASSLAGQGSGELFF. CDR3 DNA sequence: TGCGCCAGCAGCCTAGCCGGACAGGGTTCCGGGGAGCTGTTTTTT. Together with reference TRBV5-1 and TRBJ2-2, the CDR3 gives the full variable domain: KAGVTQTPRYLIKTRGQQVTLSCSPISGHRSVSWYQQTPGQGLQFLFEYFSETQRNKGNFPGRFSGRQFSNSRSEMNVSTLELGDSALYLCASSLAGQGSGELFFGEGSRLTVL.

This chain connects TRBV4-1 to TRBJ1-5; no definite D call. V lost 0 bases, J lost 4 bases, and 10 bases lay in between. The CDR3 contains 15 residues. Germline CDR1 reads MGHRA; CDR2 reads YSYEKL. CDR3 sequence reads: CASSQDTQRNQPQHF. The CDR3 DNA sequence: TGCGCCAGCAGCCAAGATACACAGAGAAATCAGCCCCAGCATTTT.

This clone came up once. J is TRBJ2-6 and V is TRBV7-2; D gene ambiguous. Germline-derived CDR1 and CDR2 are SGHTA and FQGNSA. V lost 1 base to trimming and J lost 0 bases, with 4 bases between them. This CDR3 is 15 amino acids long. For the CDR3, the DNA is TGTGCCAGCAGCTTAGTATACTCTGGGGCCAACGTCCTGACTTTC. Translated: CASSLVYSGANVLTF.

V usage is TRBV18 and J usage is TRBJ1-1; 8 bases are a match to TRBD1. Germline loops: CDR1 KGHSH, CDR2 LQKENI. This CDR3 is built from 15 residues. After removal of 4 bases from V and 1 base from J, the junction contained 5 bases not matched to a gene. In nucleotides, the CDR3 is TGTGCCAGCTCACAGCAGGGGGCGTGGAACACTGAAGCTTTCTTT. Translated: CASSQQGAWNTEAFF.

The chain links TRBV19 to TRBJ2-1, with 7 nucleotides matching TRBD2. The CDR3 covers 16 residues. Germline V gene lookup returns CDR1 LNHDA and CDR2 SQIVND (reference sequence). With V trimmed by 6 bases and J by 4 bases, 12 bases remained unmatched. CDR3 region: CASRPLAGVGYNEQFF. The CDR3 coding sequence is TGTGCCAGTAGACCCCTCGCGGGGGTGGGTTACAATGAGCAGTTCTTC. The variable domain in full, with the rest retrieved from reference TRBV19 and TRBJ2-1, is DGGITQSPKYLFRKEGQNVTLSCEQNLNHDAMYWYRQDPGQGLRLIYYSQIVNDFQKGDIAEGYSVSREKKESFPLTVTSAQKNPTAFYLCASRPLAGVGYNEQFFGPGTRLTVL.

The rearrangement joins TRBV2 to TRBJ2-2, with 8 bases that match TRBD1. The CDR3 has 17 amino acids. V lost 4 bases, J lost 0 bases, and 7 bases stayed unmatched. Germline V gene lookup returns CDR1 SNHLY and CDR2 FYNNEI. Written as DNA, the CDR3 is TGTGCCAGCAGTGTTTGGGTGGACAGGGCGAACACCGGGGAGCTGTTTTTT. Protein sequence: CASSVWVDRANTGELFF.

This chain connects TRBV27 to TRBJ1-2; 7 nucleotides match TRBD1. Germline CDR1 MNHEY, CDR2 SMNVEV (reference sequence). The ends lost 5 bases at V and 4 bases at J; junction bases unmatched: 7. The CDR3 has 14 residues. This CDR3 is CASSKGRGSYGYTF. The CDR3, as DNA: TGTGCCAGCAGTAAGGGCAGGGGGTCCTATGGCTACACCTTC.

This chain connects TRBV27 to TRBJ2-4, with 7 bases identical to TRBD2. The CDR3 has 17 amino acids. The germline CDR1 and CDR2 sequences are MNHEY and SMNVEV (reference sequence). The V gene end was trimmed by 2 bases and the J gene end by 7 bases; junction bases not matched to a gene: 14. CDR3 amino acids: CASSLVGSGSLVNIQYF. CDR3 nucleotides: TGTGCCAGCAGTTTAGTGGGTAGCGGGTCGTTGGTGAACATTCAGTACTTC.

The rearrangement uses TRBV5-4 and TRBJ1-1; D perhaps matches TRBD1 (5 bases). Germline values: CDR1 SGHNT, CDR2 YYREEE (reference sequence). V dropped 3 bases and J dropped 6 bases, with 15 bases sitting between them. The CDR3 extends over 14 amino acids. CDR3 protein: CASSWGILRSEAFF. DNA for the CDR3: TGTGCCAGCAGCTGGGGCATCCTGCGGTCTGAAGCTTTCTTT.

The genes are TRBV28 and TRBJ1-1, with D uncertain. Trimming took 6 bases from V and 5 from J, leaving 16 bases between them. Germline CDR1 MDHEN, CDR2 SYDVKM. CDR3 length: 14 amino acids. The CDR3 here is CASRSYPQMTEAFF. The CDR3 DNA follows: TGTGCCAGCAGATCGTACCCCCAGATGACTGAAGCTTTCTTT.

This clone was recorded only once. The gene calls are TRBV29-1 and TRBJ2-3; 10 nucleotides match TRBD2. Losses at the gene ends were 4 bases for V and 2 bases for J; bases not matched to a gene: 3. CDR3 size: 14 residues. Germline V gives CDR1 SQVTM, CDR2 ANQGSEA. The CDR3 bases are TGCAGCGTTGTCGGGACTAGCGACACAGATACGCAGTATTTT. Amino acid sequence: CSVVGTSDTDTQYF.

The chain is built from TRBV7-9 and TRBJ1-1, with D perhaps matching TRBD1 (6 bases). Germline V gene sequence: CDR1 SEHNR, CDR2 FQNEAQ (reference sequence). Trimming took 5 bases from V and 4 from J, leaving 17 bases between them. The CDR3 consists of 15 residues. The CDR3 coding sequence is TGTGCCAGCAGCCCGAGGGGGGGGGTTTTCACTGAAGCTTTCTTT. It is translated as CASSPRGGVFTEAFF.

The V call is TRBV11-2, the J call TRBJ1-6, with 8 bases matching TRBD1. V lost 6 bases and J lost 9; bases outside the gene matches: 10. CDR3 size: 15 residues. CDR1 is SGHAT, CDR2 FQNNGV, per germline. This chain's CDR3 is CASRATLRGRSPLHF. The CDR3, as DNA: TGTGCCAGCAGAGCCACTCTCAGGGGGCGTTCACCCCTCCACTTT.

The chain recombines TRBV7-6 with TRBJ2-7; 7 bases are shared with TRBD1. Per the germline V gene, CDR1 is SGHVS and CDR2 is FNYEAQ. V was pared by 3 bases and J by 2 bases, with 7 bases of the junction left unmatched. This CDR3 has 15 amino acids. CDR3 coding DNA: TGTGCCAGCAGCTTGTATGCCGACAGGGCCTACGAGCAGTACTTC. Translated, it gives CASSLYADRAYEQYF.

This chain uses TRBV7-9 with TRBJ2-7, with D perhaps matching TRBD2 (7 bases). In germline, CDR1 is SEHNR, CDR2 FQNEAQ (reference sequence). Deletions cut 5 bases from V and 4 bases from J, with 15 bases between. This CDR3 has 14 amino acids. The CDR3 here is CASSPKGGLYEQYF. The CDR3 nucleotides read TGTGCCAGCAGCCCCAAGGGGGGGCTGTACGAGCAGTACTTC.